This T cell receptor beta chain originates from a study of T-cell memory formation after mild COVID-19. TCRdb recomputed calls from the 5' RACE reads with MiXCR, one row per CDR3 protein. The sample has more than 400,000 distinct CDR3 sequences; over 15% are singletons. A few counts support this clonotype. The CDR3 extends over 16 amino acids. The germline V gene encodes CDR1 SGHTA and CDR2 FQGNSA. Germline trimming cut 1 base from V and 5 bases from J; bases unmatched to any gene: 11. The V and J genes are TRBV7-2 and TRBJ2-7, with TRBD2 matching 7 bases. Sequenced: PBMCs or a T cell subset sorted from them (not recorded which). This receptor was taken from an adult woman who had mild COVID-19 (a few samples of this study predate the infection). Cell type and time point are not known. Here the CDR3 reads CASSLVSGRERNEQYF. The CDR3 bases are TGTGCCAGCAGCTTAGTATCGGGGCGGGAGCGGAACGAGCAGTACTTC.